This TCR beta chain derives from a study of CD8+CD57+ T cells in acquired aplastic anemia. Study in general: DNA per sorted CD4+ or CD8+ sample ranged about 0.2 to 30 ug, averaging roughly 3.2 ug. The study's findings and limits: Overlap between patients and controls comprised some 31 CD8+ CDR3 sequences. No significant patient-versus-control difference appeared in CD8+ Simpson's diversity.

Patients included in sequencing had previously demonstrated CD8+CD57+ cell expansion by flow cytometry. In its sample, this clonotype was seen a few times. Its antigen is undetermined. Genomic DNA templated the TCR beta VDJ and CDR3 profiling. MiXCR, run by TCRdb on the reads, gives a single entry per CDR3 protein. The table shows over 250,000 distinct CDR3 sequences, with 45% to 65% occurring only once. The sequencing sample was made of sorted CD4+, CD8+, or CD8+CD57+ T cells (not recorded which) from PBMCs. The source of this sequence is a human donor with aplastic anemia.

CDR3 sequence: CASSRDTDYEQYF. The DNA for the CDR3 is TGTGCCAGCAGCCGGGACACCGACTACGAGCAGTACTTC. The gene calls are TRBV11-2 and TRBJ2-7; perhaps TRBD1 as D (6 bases). Germline-derived CDR1 and CDR2 are SGHAT and FQNNGV. The CDR3 extends over 13 amino acids. The V end was cut by 5 bases, the J end by 3 bases, with 11 bases between.